These 21 T cell receptor beta chains were all obtained from the same sample, sequenced in a study of OX40 agonist ivuxolimab in advanced cancers. Preparation of the library involved the immunoSEQ multiplex PCR assay. In its TCRdb copy, this immuneACCESS table keeps in-frame sequences only and misses some clones. Where compared with another copy, unresolved V genes explain less than half of these, and the others have no known cause. Recorded for this sample are tens of thousands of clones; around nine tenths of them occurred a single time. Roughly 43% of the sample comes from the top ten. The sample here was CD4+ or CD8+ T cells sorted from blood, taken in a trial of the OX40 agonist ivuxolimab. All receptors derive from an adult with an advanced solid tumor such as melanoma, head and neck, liver or kidney cancer.

This clone turned up a few times. CDR3 bases: TGTGCCAGCAGTTCACGTAGCGGGGGCCCCACCTACGAGCAGTACTTC. Translated, it gives CASSSRSGGPTYEQYF. The chain uses TRBV27 and TRBJ2-7, with 9 nucleotides matching TRBD2. CDR1 and CDR2 (germline): MNHEY, SMNVEV (reference sequence). The CDR3 is 16 amino acids. V gave up 4 bases and J gave up 2 bases; unmatched junction bases: 9.

The chain uses TRBV2 and TRBJ1-1; 8 nucleotides align to TRBD1. J lost 3 bases, V lost 2 bases, and 2 bases had no gene match. Germline V gene data show CDR1 as SNHLY and CDR2 as FYNNEI. The CDR3 has 14 residues. The CDR3 sequence: CASSEFRGHTEAFF. For the CDR3, the DNA is TGTGCCAGCAGTGAATTCAGGGGGCACACTGAAGCTTTCTTT.

The chain uses TRBV30 and TRBJ1-2; D call uncertain. Germline V lookup: CDR1 GTSNPN, CDR2 SVGIG (reference sequence). V was cut by 2 bases and J by 0 bases, with 7 bases left in between. The CDR3 is made up of 13 amino acids. The CDR3 protein is CAWSYEANYGYTF. CDR3 DNA sequence: TGTGCCTGGAGTTACGAAGCTAACTATGGCTACACCTTC.

The rearrangement links TRBV7-3 to TRBJ2-1; tentatively, D is TRBD2 (6 bases). V was clipped by 0 bases and J by 7 bases, with 7 bases between them. CDR3 length equals 13 residues. The V gene's germline CDR1 is SGHTA and CDR2 FQGTGA. CDR3 nucleotides: TGTGCCAGCAGCTTAACGGGGGGTAATGAGCAGTTCTTC. Translation: CASSLTGGNEQFF.

The chain links TRBV23-1 to TRBJ2-1, with 9 nucleotides matching TRBD1. TRBV23-1 is given ORF status, its function remaining uncertain. The CDR3 extends over 16 amino acids. V trimming: 0 bases; J trimming: 7 bases; junction bases outside the gene matches: 7. As DNA, the CDR3 is TGCGCCAGCAGTCAATCCGGACAGGGGCTATTTAATGAGCAGTTCTTC. Amino acids: CASSQSGQGLFNEQFF.

This clone has a handful of counts. The chain has TRBV2 and TRBJ2-3; 12 nucleotides agree with TRBD2. Germline trimming cut 7 bases from V and 3 bases from J; bases unmatched to any gene: 14. The CDR3 length is 18 residues. From germline, CDR1 is SNHLY and CDR2 FYNNEI. The CDR3 is CASTPWGSGLAGTDTQYF. The CDR3 DNA follows: TGTGCCAGCACCCCCTGGGGTTCCGGACTAGCGGGGACAGATACGCAGTATTTT.

This clone showed up just once. The chain is built from TRBV19 and TRBJ2-7, with 7 nucleotides matching TRBD1. Germline V gene sequence: CDR1 LNHDA, CDR2 SQIVND (reference sequence). Germline trimming cut 6 bases from V and 3 bases from J; bases unmatched to any gene: 5. The CDR3 runs to 13 residues. CDR3 DNA sequence: TGTGCCAGTAGCCCGGACAGGCTCTACGAGCAGTACTTC. It encodes CASSPDRLYEQYF. Drawing the rest from reference TRBV19 and TRBJ2-7, the complete variable domain is DGGITQSPKYLFRKEGQNVTLSCEQNLNHDAMYWYRQDPGQGLRLIYYSQIVNDFQKGDIAEGYSVSREKKESFPLTVTSAQKNPTAFYLCASSPDRLYEQYFGPGTRLTVT.

CDR3 region: CASSPGGAYEQYF. CDR3 DNA sequence: TGTGCCAGCAGTCCAGGGGGGGCATACGAGCAGTACTTC. This sequence joins TRBV27 and TRBJ2-7; D could derive from TRBD1 or TRBD2 (7 bases each). Germline CDR1 reads MNHEY; CDR2 reads SMNVEV (reference sequence). Trimming cost V 5 bases and J 4 bases, with 12 bases left between them. The CDR3 has 13 residues.

The chain employs TRBV6-5 and TRBJ2-6; no firm D call. The CDR3 is 15 residues long. V shed 4 bases and J shed 0 bases, with 7 bases lying between them. Per the germline V gene, CDR1 is MNHEY and CDR2 is SVGAGI. The DNA for the CDR3 is TGTGCCAGCAGTTCGTTCTACTCTGGGGCCAACGTCCTGACTTTC. Its translation is CASSSFYSGANVLTF.

This clone was seen a handful of times. The chain links TRBV6-5 to TRBJ1-2; 9 bases match TRBD1. Germline lookup yields CDR1 MNHEY and CDR2 SVGAGI. V shed 5 bases and J 6 bases; nucleotides not matched to a gene: 4. The CDR3 contains 13 residues. The CDR3 DNA reads as TGTGCCAGCAGTCGCACAGGGGGCGATGGCTACACCTTC. It is translated as CASSRTGGDGYTF.

The chain carries TRBV6-5 and TRBJ2-2; D gene unclear. Germline loops: CDR1 MNHEY, CDR2 SVGAGI. This CDR3 region has 14 residues. Trimming took off 0 bases at V and 6 bases at J, with 8 bases between the two ends. CDR3 region: CASSYSGKAGELFF. The CDR3 DNA is TGTGCCAGCAGTTACTCGGGCAAGGCCGGGGAGCTGTTTTTT.

This clone was picked up one time. The chain carries TRBV14 and TRBJ1-2, with D possibly matching TRBD1 (6 bases). The ends were cut back, 4 bases at V and 3 bases at J, with 12 bases in the middle. The CDR3 runs to 14 residues. From germline, CDR1 is SGHDN and CDR2 FVKESK. The CDR3 reads CASSLTGTHYGYTF. The CDR3 bases are TGTGCCAGCAGCCTCACCGGGACACACTATGGCTACACCTTC.

The sample holds one count of this clone. The chain uses TRBV6-5 and TRBJ1-1; perhaps TRBD1 as D (6 bases). The CDR3 runs to 16 residues. The germline CDR1 and CDR2 sequences are MNHEY and SVGAGI. The V end lost 2 bases, the J end lost 0 bases, and 13 bases lay between the germline ends. CDR3 residues: CASSYTGKGLNTEAFF. The CDR3 nucleotides read TGTGCCAGCAGTTACACAGGGAAGGGATTGAACACTGAAGCTTTCTTT.

V and J are TRBV28 and TRBJ2-1, with D perhaps TRBD1 (7 bases). This CDR3 is built from 18 residues. Germline V gene sequence: CDR1 MDHEN, CDR2 SYDVKM. Deletions cut 4 bases from V and 5 bases from J, with 24 bases between. The CDR3 sequence is CASSSPPTGARGDNEQFF. The CDR3 DNA sequence: TGTGCCAGCAGTTCTCCACCCACAGGGGCGAGGGGGGACAATGAGCAGTTCTTC.

The CDR3 reads CSVDRDRVNYGYTF. The CDR3 DNA is TGCAGCGTTGACAGGGACAGGGTTAACTATGGCTACACCTTC. This chain joins TRBV29-1 and TRBJ1-2, with 9 bases aligning to TRBD1. This CDR3 is 14 amino acids long. The V gene's germline CDR1 is SQVTM and CDR2 ANQGSEA. V trimming: 3 bases; J trimming: 1 base; junction bases outside the gene matches: 3.

This rearrangement joins TRBV5-1 to TRBJ2-3; 9 positions match TRBD2. V trimming: 4 bases; J trimming: 2 bases; junction bases outside the gene matches: 5. Germline V gene sequence: CDR1 SGHRS, CDR2 YFSETQ. This CDR3 spans 15 amino acids. This chain's CDR3 is CASSPSGVNTDTQYF. The CDR3 DNA sequence: TGCGCCAGCAGCCCTAGCGGGGTGAACACAGATACGCAGTATTTT. Full variable domain (remainder filled in from reference TRBV5-1 and TRBJ2-3): KAGVTQTPRYLIKTRGQQVTLSCSPISGHRSVSWYQQTPGQGLQFLFEYFSETQRNKGNFPGRFSGRQFSNSRSEMNVSTLELGDSALYLCASSPSGVNTDTQYFGPGTRLTVL.

The chain combines TRBV4-1 with TRBJ1-5, with 7 bases fitting TRBD1. Losses at the gene ends were 3 bases for V and 4 bases for J; bases not matched to a gene: 9. The CDR3 spans 16 residues. CDR1 is MGHRA, CDR2 YSYEKL, per germline. The CDR3 loop is CASSQSPGGWNQPQHF. The CDR3 DNA sequence: TGCGCCAGCAGCCAGAGCCCAGGGGGTTGGAATCAGCCCCAGCATTTT.

This clone occurred a few times. This chain connects TRBV5-3 to TRBJ1-5; D remains unclear. TRBV5-3 has ORF status, its function being uncertain. The CDR3 has 11 residues. Trimming removed 1 base at V and 7 bases at J, with 3 bases between. CDR3 sequence (DNA): TGTGCCAGAAGCTTGACCCAGCCCCAGCATTTT. As protein: CARSLTQPQHF.

This clone was observed once. V and J are TRBV5-4 and TRBJ2-1, with 11 bases aligning to TRBD2. The junction had 8 bases not matched to a gene; V was cut back by 2 bases and J by 4 bases. The length of the CDR3 is 17 residues. Per germline, CDR1 SGHNT and CDR2 YYREEE (reference sequence). CDR3 residues: CASSFDPGTSGYNEQFF. DNA for the CDR3: TGTGCCAGCAGCTTCGATCCCGGGACTAGCGGATACAATGAGCAGTTCTTC.

The chain joins TRBV7-2 to TRBJ1-6, with a weak D call TRBD1 (6 bases). Per the germline V gene, CDR1 is SGHTA and CDR2 is FQGNSA. This CDR3 has 16 amino acids. V was clipped by 3 bases and J by 13 bases, with 22 bases between them. CDR3 nucleotide sequence: TGTGCCAGCAGCTTCTCTTTCCGGACAGTCAGTGTTCCCCTCCACTTT. Protein product: CASSFSFRTVSVPLHF.

V and J are TRBV11-1 and TRBJ2-2; 7 bases align to TRBD1. V was pared by 2 bases and J by 0 bases, with 9 bases of the junction left unmatched. The CDR3 is 18 amino acids. Germline V gives CDR1 SGHAT, CDR2 FQDESV (reference sequence). In DNA form, the CDR3 reads TGTGCCAGCAGCTTATTGGAGACAGGGAAGACGAACACCGGGGAGCTGTTTTTT. It specifies CASSLLETGKTNTGELFF. Supplemented by reference TRBV11-1 and TRBJ2-2, the full variable domain reads EAEVAQSPRYKITEKSQAVAFWCDPISGHATLYWYRQILGQGPELLVQFQDESVVDDSQLPKDRFSAERLKGVDSTLKIQPAELGDSAMYLCASSLLETGKTNTGELFFGEGSRLTVL.